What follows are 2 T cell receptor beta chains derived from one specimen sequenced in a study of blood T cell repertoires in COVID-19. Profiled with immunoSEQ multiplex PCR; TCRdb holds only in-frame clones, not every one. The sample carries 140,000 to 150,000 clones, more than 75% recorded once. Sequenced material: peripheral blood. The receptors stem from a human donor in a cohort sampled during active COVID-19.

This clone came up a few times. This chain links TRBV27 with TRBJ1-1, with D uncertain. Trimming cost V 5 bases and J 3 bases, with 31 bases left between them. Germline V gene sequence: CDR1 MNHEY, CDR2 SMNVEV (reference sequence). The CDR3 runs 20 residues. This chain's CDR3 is CASSPISLPYLGAEDTEAFF. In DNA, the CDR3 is TGTGCCAGCAGTCCCATTTCCCTTCCTTATTTAGGTGCAGAGGACACTGAAGCTTTCTTT.

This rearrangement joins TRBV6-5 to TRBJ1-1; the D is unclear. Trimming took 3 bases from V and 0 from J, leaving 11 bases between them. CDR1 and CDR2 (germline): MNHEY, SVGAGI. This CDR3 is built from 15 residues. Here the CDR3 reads CASSYSVTVNTEAFF. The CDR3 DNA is TGTGCCAGCAGTTATAGCGTTACAGTGAACACTGAAGCTTTCTTT.